Presented here are 25 T cell receptor beta chains from one specimen sequenced in a study of beta chain features in type 1 diabetes. Every bit of the isolated RNA underwent reverse transcription, so sequencing read expressed TCRB transcripts. Sequenced by immunoSEQ multiplex PCR; TCRdb stores in-frame clones only, minus some. Of hundreds of thousands of clones in the sample, over 25% were seen once. The sample taken for sequencing was naive CD4+ T cells from blood. Source of these receptors: a man aged 18 to 29 in good health.

The rearrangement joins TRBV28 to TRBJ1-4; D uncertain. Germline lookup yields CDR1 MDHEN and CDR2 SYDVKM. CDR3 size: 12 residues. Trimming shortened V by 3 bases and J by 2 bases, and 1 base separated the two germline ends. The CDR3 DNA sequence: TGTGCCAGCAGTTTCACTAATGAAAAACTGTTTTTT. As protein: CASSFTNEKLFF.

This clone showed up just a few times. The V and J genes are TRBV30 and TRBJ2-3, with TRBD2 identical over 10 bases. CDR1 is GTSNPN, CDR2 SVGIG, per germline (reference sequence). The CDR3 is 14 amino acids. Trimming cost V 4 bases and J 6 bases; bases outside gene matches: 7. In DNA form, the CDR3 reads TGTGCCTGGAAAACCCTAGCGGGAGTGGATACGCAGTATTTT. Amino acids: CAWKTLAGVDTQYF.

The table lists this clone with a few counts. The genes are TRBV19 and TRBJ2-1; TRBD2 is a possible D gene (6 bases). CDR3 size: 15 residues. Germline V gene lookup returns CDR1 LNHDA and CDR2 SQIVND (reference sequence). V gave up 2 bases and J gave up 1 base, with 9 bases separating them. The chain's CDR3 is CASSILAWSYNEQFF. CDR3 DNA: TGTGCCAGTAGTATACTAGCGTGGTCCTACAATGAGCAGTTCTTC.

This clone appeared a few times. This chain connects TRBV7-9 to TRBJ1-2; 7 bases are shared with TRBD1. CDR1 and CDR2 from the germline V gene are SEHNR and FQNEAQ (reference sequence). The CDR3 spans 13 residues. V lost 4 bases and J lost 4; bases outside the gene matches: 3. CDR3 protein: CASSWDRSYGYTF. DNA of the CDR3: TGTGCCAGCAGCTGGGACAGATCCTATGGCTACACCTTC.

The chain couples TRBV29-1 to TRBJ1-1; a possible D gene is TRBD1 (6 bases). Germline CDR1 is SQVTM and CDR2 is ANQGSEA. The CDR3 consists of 11 residues. V was clipped by 7 bases and J by 8 bases, with 14 bases between them. CDR3 residues: CSALSGAEAFF. CDR3 DNA: TGCAGCGCCCTTTCGGGGGCGGAAGCTTTCTTT.

The chain is built from TRBV7-2 and TRBJ1-3, with no clear D. The germline gives CDR1 SGHTA, CDR2 FQGNSA. The CDR3 sequence is 14 residues long. The V and J ends lost 5 bases and 4 bases respectively, with 12 bases between them. The CDR3 nucleotides are TGTGCCAGCAGCCCCAGCAGGAACGGAAACACCATATATTTT. This translates into CASSPSRNGNTIYF.

J is TRBJ2-1 and V is TRBV2, with D uncertain. The CDR3 has 14 residues. V was cut by 4 bases and J by 9 bases, with 16 bases left in between. Germline values: CDR1 SNHLY, CDR2 FYNNEI. Written as DNA, the CDR3 is TGTGCCAGCAGTGTCCTGCTGGCAGTTAGTGAGCAGTTCTTC. It specifies CASSVLLAVSEQFF.

The chain carries TRBV18 and TRBJ1-1; TRBD1 agrees at 7 bases. Germline loops: CDR1 KGHSH, CDR2 LQKENI. The CDR3 contains 14 residues. V lost 4 bases and J lost 1; bases outside the gene matches: 3. The DNA of the CDR3 is TGTGCCAGCTCACGACAGGGTCCGAACACTGAAGCTTTCTTT. As protein: CASSRQGPNTEAFF.

With respect to this clone: This sample also contains other DNA sequences that code for the same CDR3. The rearrangement uses TRBV30 and TRBJ2-7; D uncertain. V gave up 1 base and J gave up 2 bases, with 6 bases separating them. Germline V gives CDR1 GTSNPN, CDR2 SVGIG (reference sequence). The CDR3 is made up of 12 amino acids. CDR3 nucleotides: TGTGCCTGGAGTGGCACAACCTACGAGCAGTACTTC. This gives the protein CAWSGTTYEQYF.

The J gene is TRBJ2-1, the V gene TRBV5-1; D is unclear. The V end was cut by 0 bases, the J end by 4 bases, with 8 bases between. Germline V gene lookup returns CDR1 SGHRS and CDR2 YFSETQ. This CDR3 has 14 residues. CDR3 loop: CASSLEALYNEQFF. CDR3 nucleotide sequence: TGCGCCAGCAGCTTGGAGGCCCTATACAATGAGCAGTTCTTC.

Here the CDR3 DNA reads TGTGCCAGCACCCCGTCCGGGACAGGGGACTACGAGCAGTACTTC. Amino acid sequence: CASTPSGTGDYEQYF. This chain connects TRBV27 to TRBJ2-7; 10 nucleotides align to TRBD1. With 7 bases clipped from V and 3 bases from J, the junction kept 9 bases outside the gene matches. The CDR3 runs to 15 residues. From germline, CDR1 is MNHEY and CDR2 SMNVEV (reference sequence).

CDR3 sequence: CASSLNRQQETQYF. The CDR3 DNA reads as TGTGCCAGCAGCCTGAACCGGCAGCAAGAGACCCAGTACTTC. The chain links TRBV4-2 to TRBJ2-5, with D unclear. CDR3 size: 14 residues. V was pared by 4 bases and J by 2 bases, with 11 bases between. Germline lookup yields CDR1 LGHNA and CDR2 YNFKEQ.

This clone was observed a handful of times. The V call is TRBV29-1, the J call TRBJ2-7; D call uncertain. V was shortened by 7 bases and J by 3 bases, with 7 bases between the two germline ends. Germline V lookup: CDR1 SQVTM, CDR2 ANQGSEA. This CDR3 has 10 residues. Written as DNA, the CDR3 is TGCAGCGCTTCTGACTACGAGCAGTACTTC. Translated, it gives CSASDYEQYF.

In its sample, this clone was seen a few times. This CDR3 is CASSFKGSSSYNEQFF. The CDR3 nucleotides read TGTGCCAGCAGCTTCAAGGGATCAAGCTCCTACAATGAGCAGTTCTTC. This sequence joins TRBV7-9 and TRBJ2-1; D remains unclear. The CDR3 is 16 residues long. CDR1 is SEHNR and CDR2 is FQNEAQ in the germline V gene (reference sequence). Trimming removed 3 bases at V and 0 bases at J, with 12 bases between.

The chain carries TRBV30 and TRBJ2-3, with 9 positions matching TRBD2. The germline V gene has CDR1 GTSNPN and CDR2 SVGIG (reference sequence). The CDR3 has 15 amino acids. V lost 8 bases, J lost 4 bases, and 13 bases stayed unmatched. This chain's CDR3 is CALLGVAGAADTQYF. CDR3 sequence (DNA): TGTGCCCTGCTAGGGGTAGCGGGAGCGGCAGATACGCAGTATTTT.

The chain links TRBV28 to TRBJ1-4, with TRBD1 matching 10 bases. J gave up 6 bases and V 8 bases, and 0 bases lay outside the gene matches. Germline assignment: CDR1 MDHEN and CDR2 SYDVKM. This CDR3 comprises 12 residues. The CDR3, as DNA: TGTGCCAGCGGGACAGGGGATGAAAAACTGTTTTTT. Protein: CASGTGDEKLFF.

This chain connects TRBV4-3 to TRBJ2-3; D might be TRBD1 (5 bases). Per the germline V gene, CDR1 is LGHNA and CDR2 is YSLEER. The CDR3 runs 17 residues. V was pared by 1 base and J by 0 bases, with 14 bases between. The CDR3 sequence: CASSQVWQGSSTDTQYF. The CDR3 nucleotides read TGCGCCAGCAGCCAAGTATGGCAGGGATCTAGCACAGATACGCAGTATTTT.

This clone was detected only a few times. The chain couples TRBV7-2 to TRBJ2-7; 9 positions match TRBD2. J was trimmed by 6 bases and V by 2 bases; bases with no gene match: 11. The CDR3 contains 16 residues. Germline CDR1 is SGHTA and CDR2 is FQGNSA. The CDR3 region has the DNA TGTGCCAGCAGCTTACTTCCCCTGACTAGCGGAAGCGAGCAGTACTTC. Protein: CASSLLPLTSGSEQYF.

This clone was detected only a few times. V is TRBV7-9 and J is TRBJ2-3, with D hard to call. CDR1 is SEHNR, CDR2 FQNEAQ, per germline (reference sequence). Trimming left V 5 bases short and J 5 bases short, with 8 bases between. The CDR3 spans 12 residues. In DNA, the CDR3 is TGTGCCAGCAGCCCATTGAGAGATACGCAGTATTTT. Its protein is CASSPLRDTQYF.

This clone turned up a few times. The V and J genes are TRBV23-1 and TRBJ2-5; D uncertain. TRBV23-1 is flagged as an ORF with uncertain function. Trimming left V 9 bases short and J 5 bases short, with 22 bases between. The CDR3 loop spans 15 amino acids. CDR3 coding DNA: TGCGCCAGGAGACAAGCCCCCTTTTCCCCCGAGACCCAGTACTTC. This codes for CARRQAPFSPETQYF.

The table lists this clone with a few counts. The V call is TRBV7-2, the J call TRBJ2-1; TRBD2 matches 7 bases. From germline, CDR1 is SGHTA and CDR2 FQGNSA. This CDR3 contains 13 residues. The J segment lost 8 bases and the V segment lost 6 bases, leaving 7 bases of the junction unmatched. This CDR3 is CASRSGTLDEQFF. CDR3 nucleotide sequence: TGTGCCAGCAGGAGCGGGACTCTTGATGAGCAGTTCTTC.

This clone was detected only a few times. J is TRBJ2-3 and V is TRBV14; tentatively, D is TRBD1 (5 bases). The CDR3 has 15 amino acids. CDR1 is SGHDN, CDR2 FVKESK, per germline. The V gene lost 4 bases and the J gene lost 2 bases, with 13 bases spanning the gap. CDR3 region: CASSLFRENTDTQYF. CDR3 nucleotides: TGTGCCAGCAGCCTCTTCAGGGAAAACACAGATACGCAGTATTTT.

V usage is TRBV28 and J usage is TRBJ1-1; 7 bases align to TRBD1. V dropped 5 bases and J dropped 6; count of bases not matched to a gene: 6. Germline V gene lookup returns CDR1 MDHEN and CDR2 SYDVKM. This CDR3 is built from 13 residues. The CDR3 here is CASSETGAAEAFF. The CDR3 DNA follows: TGTGCCAGCAGTGAAACAGGGGCTGCTGAAGCTTTCTTT.

This clone was detected only a few times. The chain is built from TRBV11-3 and TRBJ2-1; either TRBD1 or TRBD2 may supply D (5 bases each). The CDR3 is 13 amino acids. Germline CDR1 is SGHNT and CDR2 is YENEEA. V shed 1 base and J shed 10 bases, with 11 bases lying between them. CDR3 nucleotides: TGTGCCAGCAGCTTAGTTAGGGGAGCCGAGCAGTTCTTC. It codes for CASSLVRGAEQFF. Based on the CDR3 plus reference TRBV11-3 and TRBJ2-1, the full variable domain is EAGVVQSPRYKIIEKKQPVAFWCNPISGHNTLYWYLQNLGQGPELLIRYENEEAVDDSQLPKDRFSAERLKGVDSTLKIQPAELGDSAVYLCASSLVRGAEQFFGPGTRLTVL.

This chain joins TRBV7-9 and TRBJ2-3, with D possibly being TRBD1 or TRBD2 (5 bases each). Germline V lookup: CDR1 SEHNR, CDR2 FQNEAQ (reference sequence). Trimming shortened V by 5 bases and J by 2 bases, and 14 bases separated the two germline ends. CDR3 length: 15 residues. The CDR3 here is CASSNMGPHTDTQYF. The CDR3 DNA reads TGTGCCAGCAGCAACATGGGACCGCACACAGATACGCAGTATTTT.